The rows below give T cell receptor beta chains drawn from one sample of a study of T cell changes during pregnancy in multiple sclerosis. The protocol was immunoSEQ multiplex PCR, while the TCRdb copy is restricted to in-frame clones and leaves out a portion. Among roughly 32,000 clones, roughly 90% were seen once, and the ten largest hold 3.5% to 4%. The material sequenced was CD8+ T cells from peripheral blood mononuclear cells, taken in the third trimester of pregnancy. The source is a female donor with multiple sclerosis, enrolled in a pregnancy study. Each CDR3 is given with its conserved first and last residue. Fields, in order: D gene, CDR3 length, J gene, clone size, V gene, CDR3 DNA, CDR3 protein. D genes are given only for firm matches. Rows may omit the clone size; those that give it use once, few, many or a size class.

d_gene: NA
len: 15
j_gene: TRBJ1-1
abundance: NA
v_gene: TRBV27
CDR3nt: TGTGCCAGCAGTTTATCAGGGGGGGGCAACACTGAAGCTTTCTTT
CDR3aa: CASSLSGGGNTEAFF

d_gene: NA
len: 17
j_gene: TRBJ2-6
abundance: once
v_gene: TRBV28
CDR3nt: TGTGCCAGCAGCACAGACAGGATTGGCTCTGGGGCCAACGTCCTGACTTTC
CDR3aa: CASSTDRIGSGANVLTF

d_gene: NA
len: 13
j_gene: TRBJ1-5
abundance: NA
v_gene: TRBV7-9
CDR3nt: TGTGCCAGCAGCCAGGAGGGGAATCAGCCCCAGCATTTT
CDR3aa: CASSQEGNQPQHF

d_gene: TRBD1
len: 17
j_gene: TRBJ2-7
abundance: NA
v_gene: TRBV4-3
CDR3nt: TGCGCCAGCAGCCAATTCTGGGCGGGACAGGGGGGTTACGAGCAGTACTTC
CDR3aa: CASSQFWAGQGGYEQYF

d_gene: TRBD1
len: 14
j_gene: TRBJ1-2
abundance: NA
v_gene: TRBV5-6
CDR3nt: TGTGCCAGCAGCATAGGGACAGCAATGTATGGCTACACCTTC
CDR3aa: CASSIGTAMYGYTF

d_gene: TRBD1
len: 15
j_gene: TRBJ1-2
abundance: NA
v_gene: TRBV5-1
CDR3nt: TGCGCCAGCAGCTTATTTCGACAGGGGGCTTTGGGCTACACCTTC
CDR3aa: CASSLFRQGALGYTF

d_gene: TRBD1
len: 15
j_gene: TRBJ1-5
abundance: once
v_gene: TRBV6-6
CDR3nt: TGTGCCAGCAGTAGGGACAGGGGGCGGGATCAGCCCCAGCATTTT
CDR3aa: CASSRDRGRDQPQHF

d_gene: NA
len: 12
j_gene: TRBJ1-2
abundance: NA
v_gene: TRBV4-3
CDR3nt: TGCGCCAGCAGCCAAGATGGGAGCCGCTACACCTTC
CDR3aa: CASSQDGSRYTF

d_gene: TRBD2
len: 14
j_gene: TRBJ2-3
abundance: few
v_gene: TRBV19
CDR3nt: TGTGCCAGTAGTATACCCGGGGGGGCAGATACGCAGTATTTT
CDR3aa: CASSIPGGADTQYF

d_gene: NA
len: 19
j_gene: TRBJ2-1
abundance: NA
v_gene: TRBV7-9
CDR3nt: TGTGCCAGCAGCGTTAAGCCGGGTCTCACACTTCCCTCCTACAATGAGCAGTTCTTC
CDR3aa: CASSVKPGLTLPSYNEQFF

d_gene: NA
len: 17
j_gene: TRBJ1-5
abundance: NA
v_gene: TRBV5-5
CDR3nt: TGTGCCAGCAGCCAGTGGGACACGAGTTATAGCAATCAGCCCCAGCATTTT
CDR3aa: CASSQWDTSYSNQPQHF

d_gene: TRBD2
len: 15
j_gene: TRBJ2-4
abundance: NA
v_gene: TRBV7-8
CDR3nt: TGTGCCAGCAGCGGACGGGGACCCGGGGGGAACATTCAGTACTTC
CDR3aa: CASSGRGPGGNIQYF

d_gene: TRBD1
len: 12
j_gene: TRBJ1-2
abundance: NA
v_gene: TRBV10-3
CDR3nt: TGTGCCATCAGAGTAGACAGGGTAGGCTACACCTTC
CDR3aa: CAIRVDRVGYTF

d_gene: NA
len: 15
j_gene: TRBJ2-1
abundance: NA
v_gene: TRBV9
CDR3nt: TGTGCCAGCAGCCCCACGCGGGGCTCCTACAATGAGCAGTTCTTC
CDR3aa: CASSPTRGSYNEQFF

d_gene: TRBD1
len: 13
j_gene: TRBJ1-1
abundance: NA
v_gene: TRBV29-1
CDR3nt: TGCAGCGTCGAGACAGGGGTTACCACTGAAGCTTTCTTT
CDR3aa: CSVETGVTTEAFF

d_gene: NA
len: 16
j_gene: TRBJ2-2
abundance: NA
v_gene: TRBV5-1
CDR3nt: TGCGCCAGCAGCTTCGATTCAGCAGGGCCCACCGGGGAGCTGTTTTTT
CDR3aa: CASSFDSAGPTGELFF

d_gene: TRBD1
len: 15
j_gene: TRBJ2-2
abundance: once
v_gene: TRBV7-3
CDR3nt: TGTGCCAGCAGCAAGGGACAGGTTAACACCGGGGAGCTGTTTTTT
CDR3aa: CASSKGQVNTGELFF

d_gene: TRBD1
len: 13
j_gene: TRBJ1-2
abundance: NA
v_gene: TRBV6-6
CDR3nt: TGTGCCAGCAGTCCGGGACAGGGGAATGGCTACACCTTC
CDR3aa: CASSPGQGNGYTF

d_gene: NA
len: 12
j_gene: TRBJ1-1
abundance: NA
v_gene: TRBV7-3
CDR3nt: TGTGCCAGCAGCTTTATGAACACTGAAGCTTTCTTT
CDR3aa: CASSFMNTEAFF

d_gene: TRBD1
len: 15
j_gene: TRBJ1-5
abundance: NA
v_gene: TRBV10-3
CDR3nt: TGTGCCATCAGTGACGGTCGGGACAGCCGACAGCCCCAGCATTTT
CDR3aa: CAISDGRDSRQPQHF

d_gene: TRBD1
len: 20
j_gene: TRBJ1-5
abundance: NA
v_gene: TRBV2
CDR3nt: TGTGCCAGCAGTGAAGGTTGGGACAGGGAATTGATCCTAAACAATCAGCCCCAGCATTTT
CDR3aa: CASSEGWDRELILNNQPQHF

d_gene: TRBD1
len: 19
j_gene: TRBJ1-5
abundance: NA
v_gene: TRBV28
CDR3nt: TGTGCCAGCAGTTCCCTACCTGGGACAGGGGTAGGGGCCAATCAGCCCCAGCATTTT
CDR3aa: CASSSLPGTGVGANQPQHF

d_gene: TRBD1
len: 16
j_gene: TRBJ1-1
abundance: NA
v_gene: TRBV25-1
CDR3nt: TGTGCCAGCAGTTTACAGGGGGGTGGACCACTATTAGGAGCTTTCTTT
CDR3aa: CASSLQGGGPLLGAFF

d_gene: NA
len: 14
j_gene: TRBJ1-2
abundance: NA
v_gene: TRBV4-2
CDR3nt: TGTGCCAGCAGCCAAGATCGAGGTGGCTATGGCTACACCTTC
CDR3aa: CASSQDRGGYGYTF

d_gene: TRBD2
len: 14
j_gene: TRBJ2-5
abundance: once
v_gene: TRBV27
CDR3nt: TGTGCCAGCAGACTAGCGGGGACTCAAGAGACCCAGTACTTC
CDR3aa: CASRLAGTQETQYF

d_gene: TRBD1
len: 14
j_gene: TRBJ1-1
abundance: few
v_gene: TRBV7-9
CDR3nt: TGTGCCAGCAGCTTGGCCCGGACAGGAACTGAAGCTTTCTTT
CDR3aa: CASSLARTGTEAFF

d_gene: TRBD1
len: 16
j_gene: TRBJ2-5
abundance: NA
v_gene: TRBV7-6
CDR3nt: TGTGCCAGCAGCTACAATCCGGGACAGGGACAAGAGACCCAGTACTTC
CDR3aa: CASSYNPGQGQETQYF

d_gene: TRBD2
len: 15
j_gene: TRBJ2-2
abundance: NA
v_gene: TRBV5-1
CDR3nt: TGCGCCAGCAGCTTGGAAGCGGGGGGCACCGGGGAGCTGTTTTTT
CDR3aa: CASSLEAGGTGELFF

d_gene: NA
len: 12
j_gene: TRBJ1-2
abundance: once
v_gene: TRBV7-9
CDR3nt: TGTGCCAGCAGCCCAACACAGGGTGGCTACACCTTC
CDR3aa: CASSPTQGGYTF

d_gene: TRBD2
len: 16
j_gene: TRBJ2-2
abundance: NA
v_gene: TRBV19
CDR3nt: TGTGCCAGTAGTATCACAAGCGGGGGGAACACCGGGGAGCTGTTTTTT
CDR3aa: CASSITSGGNTGELFF

d_gene: TRBD1
len: 11
j_gene: TRBJ1-1
abundance: NA
v_gene: TRBV6-5
CDR3nt: TGTGCCAGCAGACGACAGGGTGAAGCTTTCTTT
CDR3aa: CASRRQGEAFF